One sample yielded the 26 T cell receptor beta chains listed below, sequenced in a study of T cell repertoires in ileal Crohn's disease. The method was immunoSEQ multiplex PCR; TCRdb's version includes in-frame clones alone and lacks a portion of them. Here the sample spans thousands of clones, around 84% being singletons. The material sequenced was ileal tissue. All receptors derive from an adult with Crohn's disease.

This chain connects TRBV5-6 to TRBJ1-2; D gene unclear. V lost 4 bases and J lost 8, with 9 bases in between. Germline values: CDR1 SGHDT, CDR2 YYEEEE. The CDR3 runs to 11 residues. This CDR3 reads CASSRTGGYTF. DNA of the CDR3: TGTGCCAGCAGCAGAACCGGGGGCTACACCTTC.

The genes are TRBV29-1 and TRBJ1-1; 11 nucleotides line up with TRBD1. Germline V lookup: CDR1 SQVTM, CDR2 ANQGSEA. The trim removed 8 bases at V and 3 bases at J, leaving 14 bases unmatched. CDR3 size: 16 residues. The CDR3 coding sequence is TGCAGCCCCAAAAAAACCCCGGGACAGGGGGACACTGAAGCTTTCTTT. As protein: CSPKKTPGQGDTEAFF. Full variable domain (remainder filled in from reference TRBV29-1 and TRBJ1-1): SAVISQKPSRDICQRGTSLTIQCQVDSQVTMMFWYRQQPGQSLTLIATANQGSEATYESGFVIDKFPISRPNLTFSTLTVSNMSPEDSSIYLCSPKKTPGQGDTEAFFGQGTRLTVV.

The chain uses TRBV7-8 and TRBJ1-2; the match to TRBD1 covers 11 bases. The ends lost 5 bases at V and 4 bases at J; junction bases unmatched: 9. CDR1 is SGHVS, CDR2 FQNEAQ, per germline. This CDR3 contains 16 residues. CDR3 sequence reads: CASSPSGTGGGYGYTF. CDR3 DNA sequence: TGTGCCAGCAGCCCGAGCGGGACAGGGGGTGGCTATGGCTACACCTTC.

This clone was detected once. The rearrangement joins TRBV5-1 to TRBJ2-7; 7 nucleotides match TRBD2. The length of the CDR3 is 14 residues. The V gene's germline CDR1 is SGHRS and CDR2 YFSETQ. Unmatched junction bases numbered 7, after V lost 0 bases and J lost 7 bases. CDR3 coding DNA: TGCGCCAGCAGCTTGGCCGGTGGCGGGGGTGAGCAGTACTTC. Protein sequence: CASSLAGGGGEQYF.

This clone is a singleton in its sample. V gene TRBV29-1 combines with J gene TRBJ1-4, with TRBD1 matching 7 bases. The CDR3 sequence is 13 residues long. V gave up 6 bases and J gave up 6 bases; unmatched junction bases: 7. Germline V gene data show CDR1 as SQVTM and CDR2 as ANQGSEA. The CDR3 DNA reads TGCAGCGTGAGGGGGACAGCCCATGAAAAACTGTTTTTT. This translates into CSVRGTAHEKLFF. Full variable domain (missing parts from reference TRBV29-1 and TRBJ1-4): SAVISQKPSRDICQRGTSLTIQCQVDSQVTMMFWYRQQPGQSLTLIATANQGSEATYESGFVIDKFPISRPNLTFSTLTVSNMSPEDSSIYLCSVRGTAHEKLFFGSGTQLSVL.

The CDR3 loop reads CASRPDRVGTEAFF. The CDR3 DNA is TGTGCCAGTAGACCGGACAGGGTTGGCACTGAAGCTTTCTTT. The rearrangement uses TRBV19 and TRBJ1-1; 8 bases agree with TRBD1. Germline V gives CDR1 LNHDA, CDR2 SQIVND (reference sequence). J lost 4 bases, V lost 6 bases, and 7 bases had no gene match. The CDR3 length is 14 residues.

V is TRBV27 and J is TRBJ1-2; 8 nucleotides match TRBD1. This CDR3 has 16 amino acids. Germline values: CDR1 MNHEY, CDR2 SMNVEV (reference sequence). J was trimmed by 9 bases and V by 2 bases; bases with no gene match: 14. The CDR3, as DNA: TGTGCCAGCAGTTTAAGGGCCGGGACAGGCCGCAGGAGCTACACCTTC. This encodes CASSLRAGTGRRSYTF.

The V and J genes are TRBV5-4 and TRBJ2-3; 10 positions match TRBD2. V lost 1 base, J lost 1 base, and 3 bases stayed unmatched. The CDR3 contains 16 residues. Germline CDR1 and CDR2: SGHNT and YYREEE (reference sequence). CDR3 in DNA: TGTGCCAGCAGCTTGTCCGGACTAGCGGGCACAGATACGCAGTATTTT. This gives the protein CASSLSGLAGTDTQYF.

V usage is TRBV6-6 and J usage is TRBJ1-4; D not resolved. The V gene lost 5 bases and the J gene lost 8 bases, with 15 bases spanning the gap. CDR3 length: 14 residues. CDR1 and CDR2 from the germline V gene are MNHNY and SVGAGI (reference sequence). CDR3 region: CASSSRSGSEKLFF. The CDR3 region has the DNA TGTGCCAGCAGTAGTCGTAGTGGGAGCGAAAAACTGTTTTTT.

This clone was seen a single time. This chain joins TRBV5-8 and TRBJ1-2; D is perhaps TRBD1 (5 bases). The V and J ends lost 4 bases and 2 bases respectively, with 12 bases between them. The CDR3 consists of 14 residues. Germline CDR1 is SGHTS and CDR2 is YDEGEE. The CDR3 bases are TGTGCCAGCAGCCCCGGGACTGACAACTATGGCTACACCTTC. Translation: CASSPGTDNYGYTF.

This clone has just one count. This chain joins TRBV19 and TRBJ1-1; perhaps TRBD1 as D (5 bases). From germline, CDR1 is LNHDA and CDR2 SQIVND (reference sequence). Trimming removed 6 bases from V and 4 bases from J, with 15 bases in between. This CDR3 region has 14 residues. CDR3 nucleotides: TGTGCCAGTAGCGGCAGGGTGGTCGGCACTGAAGCTTTCTTT. Translating gives CASSGRVVGTEAFF.

V is TRBV7-9 and J is TRBJ2-7, with TRBD2 matching over 12 bases. The germline CDR1 and CDR2 sequences are SEHNR and FQNEAQ (reference sequence). The trim removed 5 bases at V and 0 bases at J, leaving 5 bases unmatched. The CDR3 is 16 residues long. This chain's CDR3 is CASSRTTSGSSYEQYF. The CDR3 DNA sequence: TGTGCCAGCAGCAGGACGACTAGCGGGAGCTCCTACGAGCAGTACTTC.

The V call is TRBV30, the J call TRBJ2-7; possible D gene TRBD2, 5 bases. The germline CDR1 and CDR2 sequences are GTSNPN and SVGIG (reference sequence). The CDR3 extends over 15 amino acids. V was trimmed by 2 bases and J by 4 bases, leaving 18 bases between them. In DNA, the CDR3 is TGTGCCTGGAGTTTGGGCGGGTCCTATTCGTACGAGCAGTACTTC. It translates to CAWSLGGSYSYEQYF.

The genes are TRBV11-2 and TRBJ2-5; no clear D. Germline CDR1 is SGHAT and CDR2 is FQNNGV. V was trimmed by 5 bases and J by 1 base, leaving 11 bases between them. The length of the CDR3 is 14 residues. The CDR3 region is CASSPLSSQETQYF. DNA of the CDR3: TGTGCCAGCAGCCCTCTGAGTTCCCAAGAGACCCAGTACTTC.

The chain uses TRBV27 and TRBJ2-2; TRBD1 agrees at 9 bases. CDR1 MNHEY and CDR2 SMNVEV come from the germline V gene (reference sequence). The CDR3 is 14 amino acids. V lost 5 bases to trimming and J lost 4 bases; unmatched junction nucleotides: 2. Written as DNA, the CDR3 is TGTGCCAGCAGTCCGGGACAGGGCACCGGGGAGCTGTTTTTT. Encoded protein: CASSPGQGTGELFF.

This chain links TRBV6-5 with TRBJ2-5; 10 bases align to TRBD1. V lost 6 bases, J lost 4 bases, and 5 bases stayed unmatched. CDR3 length equals 14 residues. Germline values: CDR1 MNHEY, CDR2 SVGAGI. The CDR3 loop is CASRTTGGAETQYF. DNA of the CDR3: TGTGCCAGCAGAACGACAGGGGGCGCAGAGACCCAGTACTTC.

The table lists this clone with a few counts. V gene TRBV29-1 combines with J gene TRBJ2-7, with 9 bases fitting TRBD1. The CDR3 sequence is 17 residues long. Per germline, CDR1 SQVTM and CDR2 ANQGSEA. Trimming took 4 bases from V and 0 from J; bases not matched to a gene: 13. The CDR3 coding sequence is TGCAGCGTTGGTTCGGACAGGGGTTATTACGGCTCCTACGAGCAGTACTTC. This translates into CSVGSDRGYYGSYEQYF.

This sequence joins TRBV7-9 and TRBJ2-3; the match to TRBD2 covers 9 bases. Germline-derived CDR1 and CDR2 are SEHNR and FQNEAQ (reference sequence). V dropped 4 bases and J dropped 2; count of bases not matched to a gene: 4. This CDR3 contains 15 residues. The CDR3 DNA follows: TGTGCCAGCAGCTCGGCGGGGGGGAACACAGATACGCAGTATTTT. It translates to CASSSAGGNTDTQYF. The full variable domain, its missing parts supplied by reference TRBV7-9 and TRBJ2-3, is DTGVSQNPRHKITKRGQNVTFRCDPISEHNRLYWYRQTLGQGPEFLTYFQNEAQLEKSRLLSDRFSAERPKGSFSTLEIQRTEQGDSAMYLCASSSAGGNTDTQYFGPGTRLTVL.

The sample holds one count of this clone. CDR3 loop: CASSVGLAGGDTQYF. CDR3 coding DNA: TGTGCCAGCAGCGTAGGGCTAGCGGGAGGAGATACGCAGTATTTT. This rearrangement joins TRBV9 to TRBJ2-3; 11 bases match TRBD2. The V gene's germline CDR1 is SGDLS and CDR2 YYNGEE. The CDR3 is 15 residues long. With 0 bases clipped from V and 5 bases from J, the junction kept 2 bases outside the gene matches.

The chain joins TRBV18 to TRBJ2-1; D may be TRBD1 (6 bases). CDR1 and CDR2 from the germline V gene are KGHSH and LQKENI. V was shortened by 6 bases and J by 11 bases, with 17 bases between the two germline ends. The CDR3 is made up of 13 amino acids. Written as DNA, the CDR3 is TGTGCCAGCTCTATGACAACGACAGGCCAGCAGTTCTTC. Encoded protein: CASSMTTTGQQFF.

This clone was seen only once. The genes are TRBV19 and TRBJ2-4; D perhaps matches TRBD1 (6 bases). The CDR3 covers 15 residues. V was cut by 6 bases and J by 9 bases, with 21 bases left in between. Germline assignment: CDR1 LNHDA and CDR2 SQIVND (reference sequence). CDR3 bases: TGTGCCAGTAGGAGGACAGACATTGACCGGAGCATTCAGTACTTC. This gives the protein CASRRTDIDRSIQYF.

This clone came up a few times. This chain links TRBV18 with TRBJ2-3, with 7 bases fitting TRBD2. The junction had 10 bases not matched to a gene; V was cut back by 3 bases and J by 4 bases. CDR3 size: 16 residues. Germline V gene data show CDR1 as KGHSH and CDR2 as LQKENI. CDR3 nucleotides: TGTGCCAGCTCACCGAGAGCGCCTAGCGGATCAGATACGCAGTATTTT. Its translation: CASSPRAPSGSDTQYF.

V usage is TRBV12-1 and J usage is TRBJ2-7; the DNA was not used to check the table's D call, TRBD2. TRBV12-1 is tagged as a pseudogene. This CDR3 has 16 amino acids. The CDR3 DNA follows: TGTGCCAGCAGCCCCTTAGGACTAGCGGAAGCCTACGAGCAGTACTTC. Protein: CASSPLGLAEAYEQYF.

This sequence joins TRBV11-3 and TRBJ2-1, with 9 bases lining up with TRBD2. V gave up 7 bases and J gave up 4 bases; unmatched junction bases: 5. The CDR3 sequence is 14 residues long. The germline gives CDR1 SGHNT, CDR2 YENEEA. CDR3 loop: CASTSLAGYNEQFF. In nucleotides, the CDR3 is TGTGCCAGCACCTCCCTAGCGGGATACAATGAGCAGTTCTTC.

The chain has TRBV15 and TRBJ2-4, with a tentative D call TRBD2 (5 bases). Germline V gene data show CDR1 as LNHNV and CDR2 as YYDKDF (reference sequence). V dropped 8 bases and J dropped 9 bases, with 11 bases sitting between them. The CDR3 contains 11 residues. The CDR3 coding sequence is TGTGCCACCTCACAGCGGAGCATTCAGTACTTC. Amino acids: CATSQRSIQYF.

This chain connects TRBV5-1 to TRBJ2-3, with 9 bases that match TRBD2. The germline CDR1 and CDR2 sequences are SGHRS and YFSETQ. The CDR3 extends over 16 amino acids. The ends lost 4 bases at V and 0 bases at J; junction bases unmatched: 6. CDR3: CASSRGGGASTDTQYF. CDR3 nucleotides: TGCGCCAGCAGCCGCGGCGGGGGGGCGAGCACAGATACGCAGTATTTT.